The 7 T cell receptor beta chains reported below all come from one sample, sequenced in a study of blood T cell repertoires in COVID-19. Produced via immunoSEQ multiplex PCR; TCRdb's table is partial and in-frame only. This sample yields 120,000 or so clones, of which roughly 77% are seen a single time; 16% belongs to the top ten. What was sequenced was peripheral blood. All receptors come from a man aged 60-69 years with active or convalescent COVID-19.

The CDR3 spells CASSPRGPTQYF. In DNA, the CDR3 is TGTGCCAGCAGTCCGCGGGGTCCTACGCAGTATTTT. V and J are TRBV12-3 or TRBV12-4 and TRBJ2-3, with D possibly matching TRBD2 (6 bases). Trimming shortened V by 5 bases and J by 8 bases, and 11 bases separated the two germline ends. This CDR3 is built from 12 residues.

CDR3 DNA sequence: TGTGCCAGCAGCACGGGACTCCTCCGGCAGTACTTC. Residues: CASSTGLLRQYF. The rearrangement joins TRBV6-4 to TRBJ2-7, with D tentatively TRBD2 (6 bases). This CDR3 has 12 residues. In germline, CDR1 is MRHNA, CDR2 SNTAGT. V dropped 6 bases and J dropped 9 bases, with 15 bases sitting between them.

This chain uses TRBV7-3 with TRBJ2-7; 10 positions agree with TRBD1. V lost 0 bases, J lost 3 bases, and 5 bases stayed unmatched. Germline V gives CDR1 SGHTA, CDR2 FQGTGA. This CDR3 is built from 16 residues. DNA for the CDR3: TGTGCCAGCAGCTTAACTGTGGGGACAGGGGTCTACGAGCAGTACTTC. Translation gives CASSLTVGTGVYEQYF.

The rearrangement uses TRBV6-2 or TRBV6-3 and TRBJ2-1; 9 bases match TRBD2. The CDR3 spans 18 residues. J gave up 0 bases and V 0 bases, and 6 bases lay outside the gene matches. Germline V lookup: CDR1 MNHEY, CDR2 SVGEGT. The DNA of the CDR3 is TGTGCCAGCAGTTACTCGATCGCGGGGGGGAGCTCCTACAATGAGCAGTTCTTC. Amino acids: CASSYSIAGGSSYNEQFF.

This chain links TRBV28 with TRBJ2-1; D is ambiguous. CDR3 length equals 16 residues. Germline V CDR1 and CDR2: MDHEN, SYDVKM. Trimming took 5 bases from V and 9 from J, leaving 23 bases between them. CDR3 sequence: CASSPIRRHRLGEQFF. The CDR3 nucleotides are TGTGCCAGCAGTCCCATCCGTCGACATCGGTTGGGTGAGCAGTTCTTC.

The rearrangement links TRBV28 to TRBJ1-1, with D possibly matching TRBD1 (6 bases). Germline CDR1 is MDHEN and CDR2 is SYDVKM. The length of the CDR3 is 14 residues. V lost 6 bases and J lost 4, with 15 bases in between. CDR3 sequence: CASSLTGYSTEAFF. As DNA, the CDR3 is TGTGCCAGCAGCTTAACAGGGTATTCCACTGAAGCTTTCTTT. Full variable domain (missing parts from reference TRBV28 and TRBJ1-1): DVKVTQSSRYLVKRTGEKVFLECVQDMDHENMFWYRQDPGLGLRLIYFSYDVKMKEKGDIPEGYSVSREKKERFSLILESASTNQTSMYLCASSLTGYSTEAFFGQGTRLTVV.

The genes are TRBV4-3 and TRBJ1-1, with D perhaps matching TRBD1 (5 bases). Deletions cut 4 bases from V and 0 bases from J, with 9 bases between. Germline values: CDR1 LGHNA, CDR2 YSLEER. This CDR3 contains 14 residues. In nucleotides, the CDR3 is TGCGCCAGCAGCCGAACAGGTATGAACACTGAAGCTTTCTTT. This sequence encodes CASSRTGMNTEAFF.